This T cell receptor beta chain stems from a study of T cell repertoires in cytomegalovirus infection. Turning to the study itself: It was the public TCR beta signatures that indicated both CMV infection and matching HLA type.

The CDR3 extends over 14 amino acids. CDR1 and CDR2 (germline): DFQATT, SNEGSKA (reference sequence). Findings of the study overall: It was HLA-C-restricted CMV-specific TCR beta clonotypes that dominated the response ex vivo. Totalled public TCR beta family frequency picked out people who carried CMV plus the relevant HLA.

Each CDR3 protein gets one entry after TCRdb re-called the reads with MiXCR. The table records 310,000 or so distinct CDR3 sequences, about 23% of them present only once. Details on this clonotype: Its antigen is not known. One junction end does not reproduce the germline sequence, and a read error may be involved.

This chain connects TRBV20-1 to TRBJ2-7; D perhaps matches TRBD2 (6 bases). The sequenced sample was PBMCs. The clonotype comes from a human donor in good health (CMV status not recorded). Some clones in this sample may be carry-over from other donors' samples. CDR3 loop: CGARSGREFYEQYF. The CDR3, as DNA: TGCGGTGCTCGCTCCGGGAGAGAGTTCTACGAGCAGTACTTC.